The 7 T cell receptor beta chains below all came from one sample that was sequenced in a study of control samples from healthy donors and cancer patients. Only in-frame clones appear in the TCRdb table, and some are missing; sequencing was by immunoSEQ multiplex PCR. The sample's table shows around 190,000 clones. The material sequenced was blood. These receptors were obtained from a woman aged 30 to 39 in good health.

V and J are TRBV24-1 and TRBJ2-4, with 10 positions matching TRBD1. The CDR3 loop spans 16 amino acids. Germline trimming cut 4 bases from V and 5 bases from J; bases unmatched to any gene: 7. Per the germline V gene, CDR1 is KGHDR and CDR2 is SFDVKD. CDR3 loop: CATSEPGTGAENIQYF. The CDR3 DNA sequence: TGTGCCACCAGTGAACCCGGGACAGGGGCAGAAAACATTCAGTACTTC.

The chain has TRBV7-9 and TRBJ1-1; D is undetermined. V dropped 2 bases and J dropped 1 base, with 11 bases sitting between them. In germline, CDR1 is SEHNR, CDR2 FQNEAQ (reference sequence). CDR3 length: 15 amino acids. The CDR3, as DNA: TGTGCCAGCAGCTTATCGATCCTCGGGAACACTGAAGCTTTCTTT. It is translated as CASSLSILGNTEAFF.

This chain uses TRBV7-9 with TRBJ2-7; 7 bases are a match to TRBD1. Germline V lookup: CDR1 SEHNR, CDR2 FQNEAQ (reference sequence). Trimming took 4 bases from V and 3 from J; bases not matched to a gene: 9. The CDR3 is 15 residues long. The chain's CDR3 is CASSSTRDRIYEQYF. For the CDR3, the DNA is TGTGCCAGCAGCTCCACCCGGGACAGAATCTACGAGCAGTACTTC.

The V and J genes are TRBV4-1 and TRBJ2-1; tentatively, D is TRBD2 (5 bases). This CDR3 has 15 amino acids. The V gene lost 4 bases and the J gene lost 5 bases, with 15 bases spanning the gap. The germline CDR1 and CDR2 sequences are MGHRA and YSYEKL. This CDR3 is CASSPPGLAHNEQFF. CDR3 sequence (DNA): TGCGCCAGCAGCCCCCCCGGGCTAGCCCACAATGAGCAGTTCTTC.

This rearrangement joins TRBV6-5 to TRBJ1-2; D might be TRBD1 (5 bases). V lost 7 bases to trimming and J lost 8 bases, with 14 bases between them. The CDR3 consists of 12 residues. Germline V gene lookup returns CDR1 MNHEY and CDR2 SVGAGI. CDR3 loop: CASKPPTVGYTF. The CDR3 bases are TGTGCCAGCAAACCTCCGACAGTGGGCTACACCTTC.

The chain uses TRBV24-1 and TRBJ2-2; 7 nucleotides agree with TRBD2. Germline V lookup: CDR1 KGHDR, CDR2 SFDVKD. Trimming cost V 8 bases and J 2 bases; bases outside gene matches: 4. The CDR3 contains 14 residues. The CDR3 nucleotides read TGTGCCACCAACGGGGGGTTTAACACCGGGGAGCTGTTTTTT. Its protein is CATNGGFNTGELFF.

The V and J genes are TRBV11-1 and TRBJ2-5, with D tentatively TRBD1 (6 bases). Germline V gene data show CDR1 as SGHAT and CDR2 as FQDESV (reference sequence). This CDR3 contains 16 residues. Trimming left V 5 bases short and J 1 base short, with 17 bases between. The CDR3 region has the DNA TGTGCCAGCAGCCCACTACGGACAGCCGCCCAAGAGACCCAGTACTTC. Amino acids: CASSPLRTAAQETQYF.